This TCR beta chain was sequenced for a study of T-cell memory formation after mild COVID-19. Study as a whole: Largely, TCR clusters stayed within a single donor.

Study results and limitations: Contracting clones from day 15 to 85 showed balanced CD4/CD8; later expanders favored CD4+.

In this sample, this clonotype turned up a few times. The antigen is not known. V was cut by 2 bases and J by 2 bases, with 10 bases left in between. This CDR3 comprises 14 residues. Germline loops: CDR1 MGHRA, CDR2 YSYEKL. MiXCR, applied by TCRdb to the 5' RACE reads, yields one record per CDR3 protein. The data show about 140,000 distinct CDR3 sequences, with 20% to 25% seen just once and about 24% held by the top ten. The chain is built from TRBV4-1 and TRBJ2-7, with a possible D match to TRBD2 (5 bases). The sequence was collected from an adult woman who had mild COVID-19 (a few samples of this study predate the infection). Cell type and time point are not known. Source material: PBMCs or a T cell subset sorted from them (not recorded which). This CDR3 is CASSQTLGAYEQYF. The CDR3 DNA is TGCGCCAGCAGCCAAACCCTGGGAGCCTACGAGCAGTACTTC.